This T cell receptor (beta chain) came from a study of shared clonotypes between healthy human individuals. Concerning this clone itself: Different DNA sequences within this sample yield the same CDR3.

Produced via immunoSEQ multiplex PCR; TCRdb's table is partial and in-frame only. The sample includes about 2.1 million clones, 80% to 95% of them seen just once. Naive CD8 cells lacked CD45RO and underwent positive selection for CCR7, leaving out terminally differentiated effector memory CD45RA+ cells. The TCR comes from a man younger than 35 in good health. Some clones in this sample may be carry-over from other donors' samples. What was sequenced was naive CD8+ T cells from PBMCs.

CDR3 amino acids: CASSSWDRAYEQYF. The DNA for the CDR3 is TGTGCCAGCAGCTCCTGGGACAGAGCCTACGAGCAGTACTTC. This chain connects TRBV7-9 to TRBJ2-7; TRBD1 matches 7 bases. V dropped 4 bases and J dropped 2; count of bases not matched to a gene: 5. The CDR3 covers 14 residues. Germline-derived CDR1 and CDR2 are SEHNR and FQNEAQ (reference sequence).